The clone carrying this T cell receptor beta chain was seen only once. What it binds is not known. 13 Jbeta primers and 60 Vbeta primers were used for the PCR. Original analysis: The count from a later analysis was some 81 million unique TCR beta chains, some 12 million of them shared. The repertoire was sequenced with immunoSEQ multiplex PCR; TCRdb's copy has only in-frame clones and lacks some. V, J and clone size derive from that table, while D and trimming were established from the DNA sequence. This sample yields around 190,000 clones, of which roughly 85% are seen a single time; about 2.2% belongs to the top ten. The junction had 9 bases not matched to a gene; V was cut back by 2 bases and J by 0 bases. Germline CDR1 is SEHNR and CDR2 is FQNEAQ (reference sequence). This CDR3 has 19 amino acids. This record comes from a study of cytomegalovirus exposure and HLA in healthy donors. Study outcomes and limitations: TCR beta sequences reportedly predicted the HLA-A and HLA-B alleles of most subjects accurately. Later work associated more than 15,000 TCR beta sequences with HLA alleles at 0.05 false discovery rate. Sequencing probably produced one cluster of sequence variants that were highly shared.

The material sequenced was PBMCs. The J gene is TRBJ2-1, the V gene TRBV7-9; 11 nucleotides align to TRBD2. The clonotype originates from a woman between 45 and 60 years old in good health and CMV-seronegative. CDR3 protein: CASSLTRLAGPSSYNEQFF. The CDR3 DNA reads as TGTGCCAGCAGCTTAACGCGACTAGCGGGGCCTAGCTCCTACAATGAGCAGTTCTTC.